The 13 T cell receptor beta chains listed next were all sequenced from one sample in a study of neoadjuvant anti-PD-1 for oral cavity cancer. Time point defined: after neoadjuvant nivolumab, at surgical resection. TCRdb's copy holds only in-frame clones and misses some; the assay was immunoSEQ multiplex PCR. Altogether thousands of clones are present, less than 75% being singletons, with the ten largest covering about 3%. The sequenced sample was PBMCs, obtained after nivolumab (anti-PD-1) treatment. Source of these receptors: a person between 35 and 79 years old with oral cavity squamous cell carcinoma.

The V and J genes are TRBV5-4 and TRBJ1-2; 11 bases fit TRBD1. Unmatched junction bases numbered 4, after V lost 4 bases and J lost 2 bases. The CDR3 runs 15 residues. The V gene's germline CDR1 is SGHNT and CDR2 YYREEE (reference sequence). Here the CDR3 reads CASSPDRGRNYGYTF. The CDR3 DNA follows: TGTGCCAGCAGCCCGGACAGGGGGCGCAACTATGGCTACACCTTC.

CDR3 in DNA: TGTGCCAGTCAGGACAGCTCTGGAAACACCATATATTTT. It is translated as CASQDSSGNTIYF. This chain uses TRBV5-4 with TRBJ1-3; perhaps TRBD1 as D (6 bases). Germline assignment: CDR1 SGHNT and CDR2 YYREEE (reference sequence). Trimming cost V 8 bases and J 0 bases, with 9 bases left between them. CDR3 length equals 13 residues.

This chain connects TRBV10-3 to TRBJ1-5; 12 positions agree with TRBD1. Trimming took 3 bases from V and 8 from J; bases not matched to a gene: 14. Per germline, CDR1 ENHRY and CDR2 SYGVKD. This CDR3 is built from 18 residues. The CDR3: CAISDASGPGQGAKPQHF. CDR3 in DNA: TGTGCCATCAGTGACGCCTCCGGACCGGGACAGGGGGCAAAGCCCCAGCATTTT.

This chain links TRBV18 with TRBJ2-1; 14 nucleotides line up with TRBD2. The CDR3 loop spans 19 amino acids. J gave up 0 bases and V 1 base, and 5 bases lay outside the gene matches. Germline-derived CDR1 and CDR2 are KGHSH and LQKENI. The CDR3 protein is CASSPLRTSGGSSYNEQFF. The CDR3 nucleotides read TGTGCCAGCTCACCACTTAGGACTAGCGGGGGGAGCTCCTACAATGAGCAGTTCTTC.

There are a few counts of this clone. This chain uses TRBV30 with TRBJ1-6; D remains ambiguous. The germline V gene has CDR1 GTSNPN and CDR2 SVGIG (reference sequence). The V end lost 5 bases, the J end lost 6 bases, and 14 bases lay between the germline ends. The CDR3 sequence is 14 residues long. This CDR3 reads CAWDGVGGNSPLHF. The CDR3 nucleotides read TGTGCCTGGGATGGGGTTGGCGGTAATTCACCCCTCCACTTT.

The V call is TRBV29-1, the J call TRBJ1-1; 12 bases agree with TRBD1. The CDR3 sequence is 15 residues long. The germline V gene encodes CDR1 SQVTM and CDR2 ANQGSEA. With 4 bases clipped from V and 4 bases from J, the junction kept 7 bases outside the gene matches. CDR3 coding DNA: TGCAGCGTTGTGCGGGACAGGGGGCCCGGCACTGAAGCTTTCTTT. As protein: CSVVRDRGPGTEAFF.

This chain joins TRBV19 and TRBJ1-6, with TRBD1 identical over 9 bases. The germline V gene has CDR1 LNHDA and CDR2 SQIVND (reference sequence). The CDR3 consists of 14 residues. Losses at the gene ends were 8 bases for V and 7 bases for J; bases not matched to a gene: 6. The CDR3 DNA reads as TGTGCCAGTGGTAAGACAGGGGGAAATTCACCCCTCCACTTT. This codes for CASGKTGGNSPLHF.

The CDR3 region is CASSETGNGELFF. DNA of the CDR3: TGTGCCAGCAGTGAGACAGGGAACGGGGAGCTGTTTTTT. The chain is built from TRBV6-4 and TRBJ2-2; 7 nucleotides line up with TRBD1. Germline CDR1 reads MRHNA; CDR2 reads SNTAGT. This CDR3 region has 13 residues. V gave up 3 bases and J gave up 7 bases; unmatched junction bases: 2.

The chain links TRBV20-1 to TRBJ1-5; 7 nucleotides agree with TRBD1. V lost 3 bases to trimming and J lost 10 bases; unmatched junction nucleotides: 3. CDR3 length: 11 residues. The germline V gene encodes CDR1 DFQATT and CDR2 SNEGSKA (reference sequence). The CDR3, as DNA: TGCAGTGCTAGCGGGGACAGTCCCCAGCATTTT. It encodes CSASGDSPQHF.

The chain employs TRBV15 and TRBJ2-1; 10 bases line up with TRBD1. Germline V lookup: CDR1 LNHNV, CDR2 YYDKDF (reference sequence). V gave up 6 bases and J gave up 1 base; unmatched junction bases: 6. There are 16 residues in the CDR3. CDR3 bases: TGTGCCACCAGGGAGGGGACAGGGGTTTCCTACAATGAGCAGTTCTTC. It yields the protein CATREGTGVSYNEQFF.

The chain uses TRBV27 and TRBJ2-7, with 9 bases lining up with TRBD2. Germline CDR1 MNHEY, CDR2 SMNVEV (reference sequence). J lost 5 bases, V lost 5 bases, and 7 bases had no gene match. This CDR3 spans 14 amino acids. CDR3 sequence: CASSRGGATNEQYF. The CDR3 bases are TGTGCCAGCAGTCGCGGGGGGGCTACTAACGAGCAGTACTTC.

The V and J genes are TRBV29-1 and TRBJ2-2; 9 nucleotides align to TRBD1. The germline gives CDR1 SQVTM, CDR2 ANQGSEA. The CDR3 loop spans 14 amino acids. With 7 bases clipped from V and 0 bases from J, the junction kept 3 bases outside the gene matches. The CDR3 coding sequence is TGCAGCGCACGGACAGGGGCGAACACCGGGGAGCTGTTTTTT. It yields the protein CSARTGANTGELFF.

The CDR3 is CASSFRATNYGYTF. The CDR3 bases are TGTGCCAGCAGCTTTAGGGCTACTAACTATGGCTACACCTTC. This rearrangement joins TRBV7-9 to TRBJ1-2; D is ambiguous. The germline V and J ends were trimmed by 3 bases and 0 bases, with 8 bases remaining between them. The CDR3 has 14 residues. Germline V lookup: CDR1 SEHNR, CDR2 FQNEAQ (reference sequence).